This T cell receptor (beta chain) was found in a study of T cells expressing NK-cell markers. Study information: Most of the eight sequenced donors tested HCMV-seropositive; one tested seronegative. Study-wide findings and caveats: Of CD8+ T cells, 1.0-7.0% belonged to dominant NKG2C+ clonotypes in 5 to 7 donors.

Reprocessing the 5' RACE reads, TCRdb reports a single entry for every CDR3 protein and omits DNA. Found here are about 460,000 distinct CDR3 sequences; the top ten clones hold approximately 1.4%. Points on this clonotype: Its specificity is unknown.

The CDR3 length is 14 residues. V usage is TRBV12-3 or TRBV12-4 and J usage is TRBJ2-7; TCRdb lists TRBD1, though no DNA is available to test this call. Sequences were obtained from blood T cells: a sorted CD56 or NKG2C T cell subset, CD4+ or CD8+ T cells, or bulk PBMC T cells (not recorded which). The receptor was isolated from a woman aged 45-65 years in good health. CDR3: CASSPPGTPYEQYF.